The rows below give T cell receptor beta chains drawn from one sample of a study of T-cell reconstitution after alpha-beta-depleted transplantation in children. Each CDR3 protein is one row after TCRdb ran MiXCR on the PCR reads. This sample has some 70,000 distinct CDR3 sequences, with more than 5.5% found just once. The sample here was PBMCs from the stem cell graft donor, taken from the stem cell graft. These receptors came from a human donor who donated a stem cell graft to a child with acute lymphoblastic leukemia. CDR3s include the opening cysteine and the closing phenylalanine or tryptophan. A D gene is named only where the DNA matches it firmly. Only part of the rows carry a size: once, few, many, or a class if the clone is expanded.

j_call: TRBJ1-6
v_call: TRBV20-1
clone_size: many
d_call: NA
cdr3_nt: TGCAGTGCTAGAGGGCCCTCTATACCGGACGCGTCCCTCCACTTT
cdr3_aa: CSARGPSIPDASLHF

j_call: TRBJ2-4
v_call: TRBV6-1
clone_size: many
d_call: NA
cdr3_nt: TGTGCCAGCAGTGAACTTACCCCAAACATTCAGTACTTC
cdr3_aa: CASSELTPNIQYF

j_call: TRBJ1-6
v_call: TRBV9
clone_size: many
d_call: NA
cdr3_nt: TGTGCCAGCAGCCCCCAGGGGAACCGTTATAATTCACCCCTCCACTTT
cdr3_aa: CASSPQGNRYNSPLHF

j_call: TRBJ2-1
v_call: TRBV5-4
clone_size: many
d_call: NA
cdr3_nt: TGTGCCAGCAGCTTGGCCAAGGGAGGACTAATCAATGAGCAGTTCTTC
cdr3_aa: CASSLAKGGLINEQFF

j_call: TRBJ2-1
v_call: TRBV27
clone_size: many
d_call: NA
cdr3_nt: TGTGCCAGCAGCAAGGGGGAGGGCCACAATGAGCAGTTCTTC
cdr3_aa: CASSKGEGHNEQFF

j_call: TRBJ2-7
v_call: TRBV15
clone_size: NA
d_call: NA
cdr3_nt: TGTGCCACCAGCAGACCCTCCGGGCCGACACCCTACGAGCAGTACTTC
cdr3_aa: CATSRPSGPTPYEQYF

j_call: TRBJ1-1
v_call: TRBV6-4
clone_size: many
d_call: TRBD1
cdr3_nt: TGTGCCAGCAGTAAAACAGGGGAGGACACTGAAGCTTTCTTT
cdr3_aa: CASSKTGEDTEAFF

j_call: TRBJ1-1
v_call: TRBV6-5
clone_size: many
d_call: NA
cdr3_nt: TGTGCCAGCAGTTCCACCACTTCAGGGTACGGTCCTGAAGCTTTCTTT
cdr3_aa: CASSSTTSGYGPEAFF

j_call: TRBJ1-1
v_call: TRBV27
clone_size: NA
d_call: TRBD1
cdr3_nt: TGTGCCAGCAGTTGGGACAGGGCCACTGAAGCTTTCTTT
cdr3_aa: CASSWDRATEAFF

j_call: TRBJ1-5
v_call: TRBV20-1
clone_size: many
d_call: TRBD1
cdr3_nt: TGCAGTGGGCGACAGGGGGCGGCTCAGCCCCAGCATTTT
cdr3_aa: CSGRQGAAQPQHF

j_call: TRBJ2-2
v_call: TRBV18
clone_size: NA
d_call: NA
cdr3_nt: TGTGCCAGCTCATTAGGGGCGGATCGCACCGGGGAGCTGTTTTTT
cdr3_aa: CASSLGADRTGELFF

j_call: TRBJ2-1
v_call: TRBV12-3/TRBV12-4
clone_size: many
d_call: TRBD1
cdr3_nt: TGTGCCAGCAGACTGGGACAGGACTACAATGAGCAGTTCTTC
cdr3_aa: CASRLGQDYNEQFF

j_call: TRBJ2-1
v_call: TRBV29-1
clone_size: many
d_call: TRBD2
cdr3_nt: TGCAGCGGGGAGCGGGGGAGCTCCTACAATGAGCAGTTCTTC
cdr3_aa: CSGERGSSYNEQFF

j_call: TRBJ2-5
v_call: TRBV7-8
clone_size: NA
d_call: TRBD2
cdr3_nt: TGTGCCAGCAGCTTAGTGGGGGGGAAAAAGACCCAGTACTTC
cdr3_aa: CASSLVGGKKTQYF

j_call: TRBJ2-4
v_call: TRBV5-6
clone_size: many
d_call: NA
cdr3_nt: TGTGCCAGCAGCTTGGGACGCCTAGCCAAAAACATTCAGTACTTC
cdr3_aa: CASSLGRLAKNIQYF